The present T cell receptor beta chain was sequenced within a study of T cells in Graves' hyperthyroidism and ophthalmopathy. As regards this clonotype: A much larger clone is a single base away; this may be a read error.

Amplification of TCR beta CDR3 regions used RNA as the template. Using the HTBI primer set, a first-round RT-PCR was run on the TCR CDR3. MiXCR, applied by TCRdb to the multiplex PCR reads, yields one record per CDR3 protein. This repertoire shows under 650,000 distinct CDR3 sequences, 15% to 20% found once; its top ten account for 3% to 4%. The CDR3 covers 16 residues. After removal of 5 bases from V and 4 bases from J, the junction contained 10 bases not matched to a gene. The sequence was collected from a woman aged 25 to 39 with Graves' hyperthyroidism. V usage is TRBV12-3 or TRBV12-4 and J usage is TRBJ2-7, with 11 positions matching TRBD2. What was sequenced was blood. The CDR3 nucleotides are TGTGCCAGCAGTGGCCGACTAGCGGGAAGTCCATACGAGCAGTACTTC. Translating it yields CASSGRLAGSPYEQYF.